This TCR beta chain emerged from a study of blood T cell repertoires in COVID-19. This CDR3 region has 15 residues. V lost 1 base to trimming and J lost 5 bases, with 9 bases between them. From germline, CDR1 is SEHNR and CDR2 FQNEAQ (reference sequence). Per the original data handling: From reference gene primer amplification, estimates of nucleated cell counts were derived. The protocol was immunoSEQ multiplex PCR, while the TCRdb copy is restricted to in-frame clones and leaves out a portion. The V and J calls and clone size are taken from that table; D and trimming were inferred from the DNA. The sample carries over 100,000 clones, more than 85% recorded once.

Sample: peripheral blood. This rearrangement joins TRBV7-9 to TRBJ1-6; D is perhaps TRBD1 (6 bases). This receptor was identified in a man between 18 and 35 years old with acute or convalescent COVID-19. The CDR3 region is CASSLVGQHNSPLHF. CDR3 nucleotide sequence: TGTGCCAGCAGCTTAGTAGGACAGCATAATTCACCCCTCCACTTT.